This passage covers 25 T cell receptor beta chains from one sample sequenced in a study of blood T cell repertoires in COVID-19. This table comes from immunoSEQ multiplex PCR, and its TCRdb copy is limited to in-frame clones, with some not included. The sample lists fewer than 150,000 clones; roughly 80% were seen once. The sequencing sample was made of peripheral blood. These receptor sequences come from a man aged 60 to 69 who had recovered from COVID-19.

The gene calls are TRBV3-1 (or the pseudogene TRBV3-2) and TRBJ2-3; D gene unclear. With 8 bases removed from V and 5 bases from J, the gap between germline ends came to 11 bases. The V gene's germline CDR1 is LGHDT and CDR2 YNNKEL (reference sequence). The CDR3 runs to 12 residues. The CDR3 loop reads CASGRPEDTQYF. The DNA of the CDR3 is TGTGCCAGCGGGCGCCCCGAAGATACGCAGTATTTT.

The CDR3 protein is CASSLTGGWQPQHF. CDR3 sequence (DNA): TGCGCCAGCAGCTTAACAGGGGGCTGGCAGCCCCAGCATTTT. This chain connects TRBV5-1 to TRBJ1-5; 9 nucleotides agree with TRBD1. This CDR3 has 14 amino acids. V was pared by 2 bases and J by 7 bases, with 4 bases of the junction left unmatched. Germline lookup yields CDR1 SGHRS and CDR2 YFSETQ. Full variable domain (missing parts from reference TRBV5-1 and TRBJ1-5): KAGVTQTPRYLIKTRGQQVTLSCSPISGHRSVSWYQQTPGQGLQFLFEYFSETQRNKGNFPGRFSGRQFSNSRSEMNVSTLELGDSALYLCASSLTGGWQPQHFGDGTRLSIL.

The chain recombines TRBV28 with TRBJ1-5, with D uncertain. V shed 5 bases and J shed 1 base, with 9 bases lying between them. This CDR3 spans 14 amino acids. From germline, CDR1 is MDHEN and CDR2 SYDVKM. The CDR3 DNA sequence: TGTGCCAGCAGTCAAGGAGGGAGCAATCAGCCCCAGCATTTT. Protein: CASSQGGSNQPQHF.

CDR3 bases: TGTGCCAGCAGTTTATCCCCAGGTTCCATCCCCATCGAGCAGTACTTC. Amino acid sequence: CASSLSPGSIPIEQYF. The J gene is TRBJ2-7, the V gene TRBV28; D remains unclear. This CDR3 has 16 residues. V was pared by 1 base and J by 6 bases, with 19 bases between. Germline loops: CDR1 MDHEN, CDR2 SYDVKM.

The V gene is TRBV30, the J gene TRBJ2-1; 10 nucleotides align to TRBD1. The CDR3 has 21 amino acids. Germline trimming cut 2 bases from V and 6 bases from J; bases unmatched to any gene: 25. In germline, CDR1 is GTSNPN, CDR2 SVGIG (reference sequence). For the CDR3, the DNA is TGTGCCTGGAGTTCTACCCTACCCCGGTCCTCGGGACAGGGGAATCGCAATGAGCAGTTCTTC. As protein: CAWSSTLPRSSGQGNRNEQFF.

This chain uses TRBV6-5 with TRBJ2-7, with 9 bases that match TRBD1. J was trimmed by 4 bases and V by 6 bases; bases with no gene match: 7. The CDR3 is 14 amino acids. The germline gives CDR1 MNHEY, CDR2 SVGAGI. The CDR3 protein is CASRSAGQGYEQYF. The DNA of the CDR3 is TGTGCCAGCAGGTCCGCGGGACAGGGTTACGAGCAGTACTTC.

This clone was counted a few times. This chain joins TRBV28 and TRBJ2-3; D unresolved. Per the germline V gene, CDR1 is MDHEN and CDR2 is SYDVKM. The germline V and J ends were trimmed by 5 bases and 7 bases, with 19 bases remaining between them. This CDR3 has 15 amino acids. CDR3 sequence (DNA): TGTGCCAGCAGTGGGTCACGAGGCTTAATTAATACGCAGTATTTT. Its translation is CASSGSRGLINTQYF.

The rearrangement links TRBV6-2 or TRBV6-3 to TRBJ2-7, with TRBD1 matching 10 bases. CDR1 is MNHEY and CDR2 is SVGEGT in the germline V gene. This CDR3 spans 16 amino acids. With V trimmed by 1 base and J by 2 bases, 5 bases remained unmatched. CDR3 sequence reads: CASSYYTGTGAYEQYF. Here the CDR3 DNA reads TGTGCCAGCAGTTACTACACCGGGACAGGGGCCTACGAGCAGTACTTC.

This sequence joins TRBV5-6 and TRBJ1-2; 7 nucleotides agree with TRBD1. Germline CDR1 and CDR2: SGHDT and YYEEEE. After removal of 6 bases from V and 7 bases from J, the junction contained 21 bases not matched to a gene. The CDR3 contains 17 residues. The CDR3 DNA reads TGTGCCAGCACCCCCACCCCTTGGACAGGAGCCGCGGGTGGCTACACCTTC. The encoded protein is CASTPTPWTGAAGGYTF. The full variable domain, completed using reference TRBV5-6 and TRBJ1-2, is DAGVTQSPTHLIKTRGQQVTLRCSPKSGHDTVSWYQQALGQGPQFIFQYYEEEERQRGNFPDRFSGHQFPNYSSELNVNALLLGDSALYLCASTPTPWTGAAGGYTFGSGTRLTVV.

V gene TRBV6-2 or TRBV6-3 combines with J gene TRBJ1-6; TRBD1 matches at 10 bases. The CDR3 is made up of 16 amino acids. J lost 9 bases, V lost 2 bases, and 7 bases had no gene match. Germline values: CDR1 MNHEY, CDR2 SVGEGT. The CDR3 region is CASSYPGTGASSPLHF. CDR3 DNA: TGTGCCAGCAGTTACCCCGGGACAGGGGCCTCTTCACCCCTCCACTTT.

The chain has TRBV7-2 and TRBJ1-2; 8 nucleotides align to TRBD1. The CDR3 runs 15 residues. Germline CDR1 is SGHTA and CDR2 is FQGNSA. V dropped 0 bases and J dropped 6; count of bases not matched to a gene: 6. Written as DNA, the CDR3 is TGTGCCAGCAGCTTAGCGTGGACACAGGGGGATGGCTACACCTTC. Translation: CASSLAWTQGDGYTF.

CDR3 sequence reads: CASSMTGAETQYF. CDR3 in DNA: TGTGCCAGTAGTATGACAGGGGCAGAGACCCAGTACTTC. J is TRBJ2-5 and V is TRBV19; TRBD1 agrees at 8 bases. CDR1 and CDR2 from the germline V gene are LNHDA and SQIVND (reference sequence). The CDR3 contains 13 residues. J was trimmed by 4 bases and V by 3 bases; bases with no gene match: 1.

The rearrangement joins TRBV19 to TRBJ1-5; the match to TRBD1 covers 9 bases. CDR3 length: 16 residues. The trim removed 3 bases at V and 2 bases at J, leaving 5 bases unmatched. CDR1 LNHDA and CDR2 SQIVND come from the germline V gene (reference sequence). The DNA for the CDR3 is TGTGCCAGTAGTATTCAGACAGGGGGTGGCAATCAGCCCCAGCATTTT. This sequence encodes CASSIQTGGGNQPQHF. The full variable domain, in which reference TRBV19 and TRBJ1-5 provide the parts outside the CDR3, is DGGITQSPKYLFRKEGQNVTLSCEQNLNHDAMYWYRQDPGQGLRLIYYSQIVNDFQKGDIAEGYSVSREKKESFPLTVTSAQKNPTAFYLCASSIQTGGGNQPQHFGDGTRLSIL.

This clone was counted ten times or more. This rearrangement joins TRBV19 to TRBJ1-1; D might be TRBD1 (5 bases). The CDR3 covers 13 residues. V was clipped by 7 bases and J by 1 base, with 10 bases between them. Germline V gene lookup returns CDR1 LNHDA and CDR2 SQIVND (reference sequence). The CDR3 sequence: CASKGLSNTEAFF. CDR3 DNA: TGTGCCAGTAAGGGACTGTCGAACACTGAAGCTTTCTTT. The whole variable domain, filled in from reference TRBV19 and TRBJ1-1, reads DGGITQSPKYLFRKEGQNVTLSCEQNLNHDAMYWYRQDPGQGLRLIYYSQIVNDFQKGDIAEGYSVSREKKESFPLTVTSAQKNPTAFYLCASKGLSNTEAFFGQGTRLTVV.

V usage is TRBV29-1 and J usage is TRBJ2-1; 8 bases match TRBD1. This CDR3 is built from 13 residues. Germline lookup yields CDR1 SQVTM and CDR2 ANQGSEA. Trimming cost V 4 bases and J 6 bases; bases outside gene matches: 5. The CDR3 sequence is CSVGQGAPNEQFF. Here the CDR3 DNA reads TGCAGCGTTGGCCAGGGGGCCCCCAATGAGCAGTTCTTC.

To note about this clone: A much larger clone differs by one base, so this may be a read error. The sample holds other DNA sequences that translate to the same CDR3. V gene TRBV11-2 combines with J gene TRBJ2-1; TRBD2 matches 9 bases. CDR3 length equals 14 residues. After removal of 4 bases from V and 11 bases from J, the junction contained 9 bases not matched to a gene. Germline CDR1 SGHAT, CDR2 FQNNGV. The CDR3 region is CASSWRGAGGQQFF. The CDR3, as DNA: TGTGCCAGCAGCTGGCGGGGGGCGGGGGGGCAGCAGTTCTTC.

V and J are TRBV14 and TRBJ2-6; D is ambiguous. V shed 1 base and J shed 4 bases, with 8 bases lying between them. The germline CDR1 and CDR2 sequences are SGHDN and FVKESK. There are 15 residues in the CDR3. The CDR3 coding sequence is TGTGCCAGCAGCCAAGCGCCTCGGGGGGCCAACGTCCTGACTTTC. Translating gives CASSQAPRGANVLTF.

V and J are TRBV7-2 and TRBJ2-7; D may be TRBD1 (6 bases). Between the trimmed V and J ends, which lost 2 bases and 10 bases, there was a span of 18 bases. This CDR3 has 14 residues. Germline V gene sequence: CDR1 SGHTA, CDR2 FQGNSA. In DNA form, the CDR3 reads TGTGCCAGCAGCTTACAGGAGACAGGTGGTCCCCAGTACTTC. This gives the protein CASSLQETGGPQYF. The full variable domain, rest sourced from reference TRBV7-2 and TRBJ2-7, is GAGVSQSPSNKVTEKGKDVELRCDPISGHTALYWYRQSLGQGLEFLIYFQGNSAPDKSGLPSDRFSAERTGGSVSTLTIQRTQQEDSAVYLCASSLQETGGPQYFGPGTRLTVT.

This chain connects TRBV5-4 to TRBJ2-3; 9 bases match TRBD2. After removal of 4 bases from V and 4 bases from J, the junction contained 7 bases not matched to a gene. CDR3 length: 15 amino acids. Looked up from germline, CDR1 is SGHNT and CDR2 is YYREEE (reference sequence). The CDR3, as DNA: TGTGCCAGCAGCCTTAGCGGGGGTGGAGCAGATACGCAGTATTTT. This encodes CASSLSGGGADTQYF.

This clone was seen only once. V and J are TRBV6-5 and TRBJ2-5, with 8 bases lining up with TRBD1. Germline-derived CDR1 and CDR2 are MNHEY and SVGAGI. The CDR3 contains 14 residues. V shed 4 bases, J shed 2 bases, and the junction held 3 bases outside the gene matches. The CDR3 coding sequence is TGTGCCAGCAGTTGGACAGGGCGGCAAGAGACCCAGTACTTC. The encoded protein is CASSWTGRQETQYF.

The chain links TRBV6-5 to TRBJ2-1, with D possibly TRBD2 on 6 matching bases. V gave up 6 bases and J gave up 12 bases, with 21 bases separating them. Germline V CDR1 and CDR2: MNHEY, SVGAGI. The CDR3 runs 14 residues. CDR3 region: CASRGTGVRVAQFF. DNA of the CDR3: TGTGCCAGCAGAGGGACGGGGGTTCGTGTGGCGCAGTTCTTC.

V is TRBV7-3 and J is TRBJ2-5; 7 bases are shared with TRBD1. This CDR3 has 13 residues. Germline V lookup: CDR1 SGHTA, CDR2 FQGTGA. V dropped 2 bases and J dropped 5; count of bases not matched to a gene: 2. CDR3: CASSLDREETQYF. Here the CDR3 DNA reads TGTGCCAGCAGCTTAGACAGGGAGGAGACCCAGTACTTC.

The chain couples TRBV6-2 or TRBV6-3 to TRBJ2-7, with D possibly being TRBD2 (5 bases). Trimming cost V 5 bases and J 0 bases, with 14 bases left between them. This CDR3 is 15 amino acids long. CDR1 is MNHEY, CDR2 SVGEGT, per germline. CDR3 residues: CASSDQTRSSYEQYF. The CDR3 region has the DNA TGTGCCAGCAGTGACCAAACTAGGAGCTCCTACGAGCAGTACTTC.

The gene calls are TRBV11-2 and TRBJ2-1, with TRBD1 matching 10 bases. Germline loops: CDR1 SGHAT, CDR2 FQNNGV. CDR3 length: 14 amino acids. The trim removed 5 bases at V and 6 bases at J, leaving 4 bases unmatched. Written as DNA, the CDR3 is TGTGCCAGCAGCCTACGGACAGGGGGCAATGAGCAGTTCTTC. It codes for CASSLRTGGNEQFF.

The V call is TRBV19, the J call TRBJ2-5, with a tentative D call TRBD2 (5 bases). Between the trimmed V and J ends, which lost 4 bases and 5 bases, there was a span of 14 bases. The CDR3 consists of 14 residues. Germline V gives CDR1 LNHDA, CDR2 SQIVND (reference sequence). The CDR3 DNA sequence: TGTGCCAGTAGTACAGACACCCGGAGGGAGACCCAGTACTTC. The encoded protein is CASSTDTRRETQYF.